This TCR beta chain was found in a study of shared clonotypes between healthy human individuals. Terminally differentiated effector memory CD45RA+ cells were excluded from the naive CD8 cells, which were CD45RO-negative and positively selected for CCR7. Method: immunoSEQ multiplex PCR; TCRdb's copy keeps in-frame clones and lacks some. In the table there are some 2 million clones, about 94% of which are singletons. Germline-derived CDR1 and CDR2 are WSHSY and SAAADI. The CDR3 runs to 15 residues. Trimming stripped 6 bases from V and 0 bases from J, with 12 bases between. The origin of this receptor is a man younger than 35 in good health. This chain uses TRBV10-2 with TRBJ2-1; D gene ambiguous. The sample comprised naive CD8+ T cells sorted from blood. Here the CDR3 DNA reads TGCGCCAGCAGCTTTGACTCGAGCTCCTACAATGAGCAGTTCTTC. It yields the protein CASSFDSSSYNEQFF.